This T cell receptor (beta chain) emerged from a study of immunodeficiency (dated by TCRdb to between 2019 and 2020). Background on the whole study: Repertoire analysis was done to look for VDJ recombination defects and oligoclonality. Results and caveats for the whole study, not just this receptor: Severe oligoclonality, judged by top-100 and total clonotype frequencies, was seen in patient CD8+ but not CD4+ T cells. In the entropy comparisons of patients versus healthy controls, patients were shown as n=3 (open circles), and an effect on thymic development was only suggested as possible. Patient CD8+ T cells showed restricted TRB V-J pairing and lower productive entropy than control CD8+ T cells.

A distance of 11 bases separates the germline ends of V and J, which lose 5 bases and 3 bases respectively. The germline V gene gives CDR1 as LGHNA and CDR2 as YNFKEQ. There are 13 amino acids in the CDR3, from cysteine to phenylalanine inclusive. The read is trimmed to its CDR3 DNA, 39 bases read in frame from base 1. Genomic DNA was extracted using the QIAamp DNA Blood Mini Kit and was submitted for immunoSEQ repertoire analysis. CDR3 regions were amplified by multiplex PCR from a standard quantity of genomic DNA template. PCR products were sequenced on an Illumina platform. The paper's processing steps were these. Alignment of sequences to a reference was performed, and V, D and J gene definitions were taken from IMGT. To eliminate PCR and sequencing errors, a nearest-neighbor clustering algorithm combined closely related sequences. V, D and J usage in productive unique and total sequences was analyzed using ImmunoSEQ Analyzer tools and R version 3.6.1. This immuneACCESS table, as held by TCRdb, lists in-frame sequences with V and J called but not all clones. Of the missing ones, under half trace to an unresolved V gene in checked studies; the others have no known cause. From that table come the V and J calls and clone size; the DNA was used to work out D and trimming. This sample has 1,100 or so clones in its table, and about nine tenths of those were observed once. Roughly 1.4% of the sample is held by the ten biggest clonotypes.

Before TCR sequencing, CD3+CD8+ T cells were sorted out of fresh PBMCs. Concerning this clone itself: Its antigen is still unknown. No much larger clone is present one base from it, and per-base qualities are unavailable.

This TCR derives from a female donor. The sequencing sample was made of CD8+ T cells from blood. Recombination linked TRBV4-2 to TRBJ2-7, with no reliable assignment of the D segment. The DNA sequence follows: TGTGCCAGCAGCTCTGGAGAATTCTACGAGCAGTACTTC. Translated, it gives CASSSGEFYEQYF.